The source of this TCR beta chain is a study of T cells in Graves' hyperthyroidism and ophthalmopathy (dated by TCRdb to between 2017 and 2020). Background on the whole study: Peripheral blood samples were taken at the time of initial diagnosis, prior to any treatment. To identify distinguishing TCR V-J signatures, a discovery cohort of 90 to 100 patients was used, comprising some 45 with Graves' ophthalmopathy and approximately 58 with stable Graves' hyperthyroidism. Prospective prediction of ophthalmopathy was tested in an independent validation cohort of about 19 hyperthyroidism patients and 15 to 17 patients who later progressed to ophthalmopathy. For training and testing, the 80 to 100 patients in the discovery cohort were randomly divided in a 7:3 ratio. The study also compared thyroid tissue and blood T-cell repertoires from about six Graves' hyperthyroidism patients. After blood sampling, hyperthyroidism patients were treated with methimazole at a starting dose of 30 mg daily, and ophthalmopathy patients were treated with high-dose intravenous methylprednisolone. TCR Vbeta CDR3 sequencing of approximately 140 peripheral blood samples (43 ophthalmopathy, roughly 74 hyperthyroidism and about 17 progressor patients) is reported in the paper. Beyond this particular receptor, the publication reports: Most expanded thyroid clonotypes (frequency above 0.001) were also detected in blood, suggesting blood repertoires may reflect thyroid immune responses. Sample size was not statistically predetermined, and blinding of investigators to group allocation was not performed. During validation, the model predicted progression to ophthalmopathy a median of approximately six months ahead of onset, with approximately 70% sensitivity and 72% to 80% specificity. In cross-validation, a model built on a 13 V-J signature told ophthalmopathy apart from stable hyperthyroidism with under 90% sensitivity and about 81% specificity, and in testing the same model reached 80%/75%.

This clonotype was found many times. Its antigen is unknown. There are no base qualities to consult, and no much larger clone falls within one base. Stable Graves' hyperthyroidism was defined as the absence of progression to ophthalmopathy over 18 months of follow-up. The hyperthyroidism patients were between 18 and 65 years old and newly diagnosed, with a disease duration of less than 2 months. The study excluded patients with uncontrolled infections, other autoimmune diseases, pregnancy or lactation. Diagnoses were established on the basis of clinical symptoms, serum thyroxine and TRAb, thyroid ultrasound, and orbital computed tomography. PBMCs were separated from roughly 10 ml of fresh peripheral blood using Ficoll-Paque density gradient centrifugation. Total RNA was extracted with Trizol reagent, and quality was checked on an Agilent 2100 Bioanalyzer. Amplification of TCR beta CDR3 regions was carried out from RNA transcripts. The first round of RT-PCR for the TCR CDR3 was performed with the HTBI primer set and the Qiagen OneStep RT-PCR kit. A second multiplex PCR round built the libraries, followed by size selection and purification. Libraries were sequenced paired-end with 100 bp reads on an Illumina HiSeq2000. For the original study's pipeline: SOAPnuke was used to process the raw data, with reads discarded if the reads contained adapters or uncalled bases, had a mean Phred below 15, or lacked an exact constant-primer or identifier match. High-quality paired reads were merged using COPE v1.2.5, and each unique nucleotide sequence was defined as a clonotype. MiTCR v1.1 was used to align clonotypes to the IMGT TRBV, TRBD and TRBJ reference segments. The analysis was restricted to V-J combinations with a frequency above 0.0001, which together covered 99% to 99.2% of the repertoires. The TCS score was defined as F50 (clonal expansion) divided by E x V (chaos), with BLOSUM62-based TCRdist calculated between CDR3 peptides within each V-J. Welch's t-statistics and random forest reduced 450 to 600 V-J features to roughly 13, which were used in a naive Bayes classifier (R e1071). TCRdb's own reprocessing of the public reads used fastp at Q25 and MiXCR and kept productive beta chains. Every distinct CDR3 protein forms one entry, paired with its most common genes and DNA. Clone size and V and J calls follow TCRdb, not the original study. Present in this sample are some 760,000 distinct CDR3 sequences, about 14% of which were seen just once. The ten most abundant clones make up 10% of the sample.

This clonotype was obtained from a woman between 18 and 30 years old with Graves' hyperthyroidism. The sequencing input was blood.

The DNA sequence is TGTGCCAGCTCGGGCGTAAACACCATATATTTT. This sequence encodes CASSGVNTIYF. Recombination joined TRBV11-2 with TRBJ1-3, with no confident D gene call. Trimming at the junction amounts to 8 bases on V and 6 bases on J, and the germline ends lie 8 bases apart. The CDR3 holds 11 amino acids from the cysteine to the phenylalanine. Of all the DNA, just the CDR3 is kept, 33 bases in frame from base 1. According to the germline V gene, CDR1 reads SGHAT and CDR2 reads FQNNGV.